The 20 T cell receptor beta chains presented below share a single source sample, sequenced in a study of blood T cell repertoires in COVID-19. The table came from immunoSEQ multiplex PCR; TCRdb's copy has only in-frame clones and leaves some out. The sample has 80,000 to 100,000 clones, 82% seen once; the top ten hold under 13%. Source material: peripheral blood. Every receptor here comes from a man between 65 and 85 years old with active or convalescent COVID-19.

The CDR3 loop reads CASNVQGAEQYF. For the CDR3, the DNA is TGTGCCAGCAATGTACAGGGGGCCGAGCAGTACTTC. This chain links TRBV6-6 with TRBJ2-7; 9 bases line up with TRBD1. This CDR3 has 12 residues. The J segment lost 6 bases and the V segment lost 7 bases, leaving 4 bases of the junction unmatched. Germline values: CDR1 MNHNY, CDR2 SVGAGI (reference sequence).

V usage is TRBV19 and J usage is TRBJ1-6; tentatively, D is TRBD1 (5 bases). The V end lost 7 bases, the J end lost 2 bases, and 6 bases lay between the germline ends. Looked up from germline, CDR1 is LNHDA and CDR2 is SQIVND (reference sequence). This CDR3 is built from 13 residues. This chain's CDR3 is CASMGPYNSPLHF. The CDR3 DNA reads as TGTGCCAGTATGGGGCCCTATAATTCACCCCTCCACTTT.

The CDR3 region has the DNA TGTGCCAGCAGAAATCAGGGTCCCTACGAGCAGTACTTC. This encodes CASRNQGPYEQYF. This chain links TRBV28 with TRBJ2-7; possibly TRBD1 for D (5 bases). The CDR3 length is 13 residues. CDR1 and CDR2 (germline): MDHEN, SYDVKM. The ends were cut back, 6 bases at V and 2 bases at J, with 11 bases in the middle. The variable domain in full, completed from reference TRBV28 and TRBJ2-7, reads DVKVTQSSRYLVKRTGEKVFLECVQDMDHENMFWYRQDPGLGLRLIYFSYDVKMKEKGDIPEGYSVSREKKERFSLILESASTNQTSMYLCASRNQGPYEQYFGPGTRLTVT.

The chain couples TRBV11-2 to TRBJ2-3, with TRBD2 identical over 10 bases. Germline V gives CDR1 SGHAT, CDR2 FQNNGV. Trimming removed 5 bases from V and 8 bases from J; junction bases left unmatched: 13. The CDR3 has 16 residues. The DNA for the CDR3 is TGTGCCAGCAGCCCCCCCAGCGGGGGGGCCAAGGGTACGCAGTATTTT. Amino acid sequence: CASSPPSGGAKGTQYF.

This clone was found a few times. The rearrangement links TRBV10-2 to TRBJ2-5; 9 positions match TRBD1. Germline CDR1 and CDR2: WSHSY and SAAADI. The CDR3 is 15 amino acids. With 6 bases clipped from V and 4 bases from J, the junction kept 9 bases outside the gene matches. In nucleotides, the CDR3 is TGCGCCAGCAGATCGGGACAGGGTGTTCCAGAGACCCAGTACTTC. It codes for CASRSGQGVPETQYF.

This chain joins TRBV9 and TRBJ2-7, with 10 bases that match TRBD2. V trimming: 4 bases; J trimming: 3 bases; junction bases outside the gene matches: 4. Germline CDR1 reads SGDLS; CDR2 reads YYNGEE. This CDR3 is built from 14 residues. For the CDR3, the DNA is TGTGCCAGCAGCTCCTCTAGCGGGAGCTACGAGCAGTACTTC. The encoded protein is CASSSSSGSYEQYF.

The chain joins TRBV9 to TRBJ2-7; 7 nucleotides align to TRBD1. The CDR3 sequence is 15 residues long. Unmatched junction bases numbered 5, after V lost 0 bases and J lost 2 bases. CDR1 and CDR2 (germline): SGDLS, YYNGEE. CDR3 coding DNA: TGTGCCAGCAGCGTAGGCGCAGGGGGTACCTACGAGCAGTACTTC. Protein sequence: CASSVGAGGTYEQYF.

This clone was counted a few times. The V call is TRBV10-3, the J call TRBJ1-2, with a possible D match to TRBD1 (5 bases). This CDR3 contains 15 residues. With 0 bases removed from V and 6 bases from J, the gap between germline ends came to 14 bases. Looked up from germline, CDR1 is ENHRY and CDR2 is SYGVKD. The CDR3 sequence is CAISESTGTSNGYTF. CDR3 bases: TGTGCCATCAGTGAGTCTACCGGGACTTCAAATGGCTACACCTTC.

This clone has only one observation. The CDR3 loop reads CASSGGGYEQYF. CDR3 in DNA: TGCGCCAGCAGTGGTGGCGGCTACGAGCAGTACTTC. V is TRBV10-1 and J is TRBJ2-7, with D unresolved. The V end was cut by 4 bases, the J end by 3 bases, with 7 bases between. The germline V gene encodes CDR1 WNHNN and CDR2 SYGVQD (reference sequence). The CDR3 is 12 amino acids.

The chain uses TRBV7-2 and TRBJ2-1; TRBD2 is a possible D gene (6 bases). The germline gives CDR1 SGHTA, CDR2 FQGNSA. CDR3 length: 14 residues. V was shortened by 3 bases and J by 5 bases, with 11 bases between the two germline ends. CDR3 sequence (DNA): TGTGCCAGCAGCTTGGGGACTGGAAACAATGAGCAGTTCTTC. It yields the protein CASSLGTGNNEQFF.

The chain combines TRBV5-6 with TRBJ2-7, with D tentatively TRBD1 (6 bases). The germline CDR1 and CDR2 sequences are SGHDT and YYEEEE. The CDR3 runs to 14 residues. V lost 7 bases, J lost 0 bases, and 14 bases lay in between. The CDR3 sequence: CASWSGTYSYEQYF. DNA of the CDR3: TGTGCCAGCTGGTCCGGGACATACTCCTACGAGCAGTACTTC. Full variable domain (outside the CDR3, taken from reference TRBV5-6 and TRBJ2-7): DAGVTQSPTHLIKTRGQQVTLRCSPKSGHDTVSWYQQALGQGPQFIFQYYEEEERQRGNFPDRFSGHQFPNYSSELNVNALLLGDSALYLCASWSGTYSYEQYFGPGTRLTVT.

The chain is built from TRBV9 and TRBJ1-1, with D possibly TRBD1 on 5 matching bases. Between the trimmed V and J ends, which lost 0 bases and 1 base, there was a span of 10 bases. The CDR3 covers 15 residues. Germline CDR1 SGDLS, CDR2 YYNGEE. The CDR3 region is CASSVGPRGNTEAFF. CDR3 nucleotide sequence: TGTGCCAGCAGCGTAGGGCCTAGGGGGAACACTGAAGCTTTCTTT.

V gene TRBV18 combines with J gene TRBJ2-4; no firm D call. The germline V and J ends were trimmed by 6 bases and 6 bases, with 21 bases remaining between them. The germline gives CDR1 KGHSH, CDR2 LQKENI. The CDR3 extends over 16 amino acids. In DNA form, the CDR3 reads TGTGCCAGCTCTCCCCACCCCCCGGTTGTTGTAAACATTCAGTACTTC. Translating it yields CASSPHPPVVVNIQYF.

This clone appeared a few times. The rearrangement uses TRBV7-6 and TRBJ1-5; 7 bases agree with TRBD1. This CDR3 region has 14 residues. The J segment lost 3 bases and the V segment lost 3 bases, leaving 2 bases of the junction unmatched. Germline V CDR1 and CDR2: SGHVS, FNYEAQ. The DNA for the CDR3 is TGTGCCAGCAGCTTGGGACAGTACAATCAGCCCCAGCATTTT. Protein sequence: CASSLGQYNQPQHF.

The chain joins TRBV11-3 to TRBJ1-5; 10 bases map to TRBD1. Trimming at V came to 5 bases and at J to 1 base, leaving 5 bases not matched to a gene. There are 16 residues in the CDR3. CDR1 is SGHNT and CDR2 is YENEEA in the germline V gene. CDR3 sequence: CASSPGTGASNQPQHF. The CDR3 nucleotides are TGTGCCAGCAGCCCAGGGACAGGGGCCAGCAATCAGCCCCAGCATTTT.

The J gene is TRBJ2-1, the V gene TRBV6-5; 7 nucleotides line up with TRBD2. Germline V gene lookup returns CDR1 MNHEY and CDR2 SVGAGI. V lost 11 bases and J lost 0; bases outside the gene matches: 10. The CDR3 totals 15 residues. CDR3 DNA sequence: TGTGCCGCACAGCGGGACCGAAGCTCCTACAATGAGCAGTTCTTC. Its translation: CAAQRDRSSYNEQFF.

The genes are TRBV9 and TRBJ1-6; maybe TRBD1 (6 bases). Between the trimmed V and J ends, which lost 3 bases and 7 bases, there was a span of 14 bases. Germline loops: CDR1 SGDLS, CDR2 YYNGEE. This CDR3 spans 15 amino acids. CDR3 loop: CASSGRGTYNSPLHF. The CDR3 coding sequence is TGTGCCAGCAGCGGCAGGGGTACATACAATTCACCCCTCCACTTT.

The rearrangement links TRBV11-2 to TRBJ1-1; D not certain. The CDR3 is 14 residues long. Germline V gives CDR1 SGHAT, CDR2 FQNNGV. The ends were cut back, 3 bases at V and 1 base at J, with 9 bases in the middle. The DNA for the CDR3 is TGTGCCAGCAGCTTCCGGGATACGAACACTGAAGCTTTCTTT. As protein: CASSFRDTNTEAFF.

Of note for this clone: One end of the junction varies from germline; a read error may be responsible. The chain recombines TRBV7-7 with TRBJ2-5, with 7 bases fitting TRBD2. Germline V CDR1 and CDR2: SSHAT, FNYEAQ (reference sequence). The CDR3 sequence is 15 residues long. The CDR3 sequence is CASSLSPGTKETQYF. The CDR3, as DNA: TGTGCTAGCAGCTTAAGCCCAGGGACTAAAGAGACCCAGTACTTC.

The genes are TRBV7-8 and TRBJ2-5; TRBD1 agrees at 9 bases. V lost 1 base and J lost 3; bases outside the gene matches: 3. The germline gives CDR1 SGHVS, CDR2 FQNEAQ. The CDR3 is made up of 15 amino acids. The CDR3 nucleotides read TGTGCCAGCAGCTTAGACAGGGGGCAGAAAGAGACCCAGTACTTC. Its translation is CASSLDRGQKETQYF.